This T cell receptor beta chain was captured in a study of T-cell memory formation after mild COVID-19. Overall study context: Clusters of TCRs were largely donor specific.

MiXCR, run by TCRdb on the 5' RACE reads, gives a single entry per CDR3 protein. The data contain approximately 290,000 distinct CDR3 sequences, 15% to 20% of them seen just once; the ten biggest clones take up roughly 23%. The CDR3 contains 15 residues. V lost 1 base and J 0 bases, leaving 8 bases between the germline ends. Looked up from germline, CDR1 is MGHRA and CDR2 is YSYEKL. About this clonotype: Its antigen is not known.

Study findings and constraints: Clones that got smaller from day 15 to 85 had even CD4/CD8, while clones growing later tipped toward CD4+. Proof of SARS-CoV-2 specificity was absent for the second-wave clones that crested on day 37.

The rearrangement joins TRBV4-1 to TRBJ2-3; no definite D call. Material: PBMCs or a T cell subset sorted from them (not recorded which). The receptor's source is a man between 18 and 35 years old who had mild COVID-19 (a few samples of this study predate the infection). Cell type and time point are not known. The CDR3 DNA reads TGCGCCAGCAGCCAAGGCCGTACTAGCACAGATACGCAGTATTTT. It yields the protein CASSQGRTSTDTQYF.